Reported below is one T cell receptor beta chain. This sample stems from a study of blood T cell repertoires in COVID-19. Turning to the study itself: Two consecutive negative NP/OP PCR tests, clearance, or resolved symptoms defined Cohort 3 recovery.

Losses at the gene ends were 2 bases for V and 8 bases for J; bases not matched to a gene: 10. The length of the CDR3 is 16 residues. Germline V lookup: CDR1 LGHDT, CDR2 YNNKEL (reference sequence). Authors' processing steps: How many nucleated cells were present was estimated from reference gene primer amplification. Produced via immunoSEQ multiplex PCR; TCRdb's table is partial and in-frame only. The DNA gave D and trimming, while V, J and clone size come from that table. Of more than 200,000 clones listed, around 90% were seen once; the top ten hold 7.2%. Participant-reported clinical history was the basis for cohort assignment.

This TCR was recovered from a man aged 25-40 years in a cohort exposed to, infected with or recovered from COVID-19 (not recorded which). The sample was PBMCs or T cells enriched from blood (not recorded which). This sequence joins TRBV3-1 (or the pseudogene TRBV3-2) and TRBJ2-7; the match to TRBD1 covers 12 bases. DNA for the CDR3: TGTGCCAGCAGCCAACAGGGGACAGGGGGCGGGATAAAGCAGTACTTC. Amino acid sequence: CASSQQGTGGGIKQYF.